These T cell receptor beta chains were read from a single sample in a study of T cells in localized non-small cell lung cancer. Sequencing was performed with immunoSEQ multiplex PCR; in TCRdb, only in-frame clones are kept and a portion is missing. The table lists 1,500 to 2,000 clones, approximately 32% of them singletons. The sequencing here drew on normal lung tissue next to the tumor, taken before any cancer treatment. These receptors all stem from a female donor over 55 with stage I lung adenocarcinoma. Both conserved end residues are part of each CDR3. Fields, in order: CDR3 protein, CDR3 DNA, V gene, clone size, J gene, D gene. A D gene is named only where the DNA matches it firmly. Expanded clones get a size class; other rows say once, few or many, or leave the size out.

CASSITGGYQPQHF | TGTGCCAGTAGTATAACGGGCGGTTATCAGCCCCAGCATTTT | TRBV19 | NA | TRBJ1-5 | NA
CSVESRSGGSSYEQYF | TGCAGCGTTGAATCTCGGAGTGGGGGGAGCTCCTACGAGCAGTACTTC | TRBV29-1 | NA | TRBJ2-7 | NA
CASSHNPGHEQYF | TGTGCCAGCAGTCACAACCCCGGTCACGAGCAGTACTTC | TRBV7-8 | few | TRBJ2-7 | NA
CASLLLPGPPVYGYTF | TGTGCCAGCCTACTTCTCCCGGGACCGCCAGTCTATGGCTACACCTTC | TRBV28 | NA | TRBJ1-2 | NA
CASSQQGVRPGNEKLFF | TGTGCCAGCAGCCAACAGGGCGTGCGCCCCGGGAATGAAAAACTGTTTTTT | TRBV11-3 | few | TRBJ1-4 | NA
CASSRDSTGQPQHF | TGTGCCAGCAGCCGGGACAGCACGGGTCAGCCCCAGCATTTT | TRBV6-8 | medium-sized | TRBJ1-5 | TRBD1
CASSFGGSNQPQHF | TGTGCCAGCAGTTTTGGGGGGAGCAATCAGCCCCAGCATTTT | TRBV27 | few | TRBJ1-5 | NA
CASSPRDRVYGYTF | TGCGCCAGCAGCCCGCGGGACAGGGTCTATGGCTACACCTTC | TRBV5-1 | large | TRBJ1-2 | TRBD1
CASSLWTGGYTEAFF | TGTGCCAGCAGTTTATGGACAGGGGGCTACACTGAAGCTTTCTTT | TRBV28 | NA | TRBJ1-1 | TRBD1
CASSRGGSGAPPDTQYF | TGTGCCAGCAGCAGGGGGGGTTCGGGGGCCCCGCCAGATACGCAGTATTTT | TRBV7-6 | NA | TRBJ2-3 | NA
CASGTSGNNEQFF | TGTGCCAGCGGGACTAGCGGGAACAATGAGCAGTTCTTC | TRBV19 | NA | TRBJ2-1 | TRBD2
CASSLLQGGGGYTF | TGTGCCAGCAGTTTATTACAGGGAGGAGGTGGCTACACCTTC | TRBV28 | few | TRBJ1-2 | NA
CAWTSGTLNQPQHF | TGTGCCTGGACTTCCGGGACACTGAATCAGCCCCAGCATTTT | TRBV30 | NA | TRBJ1-5 | NA
CASRLPGQGTDTQYF | TGTGCCAGCAGACTGCCGGGACAGGGGACAGATACGCAGTATTTT | TRBV6-8 | NA | TRBJ2-3 | TRBD1
CASSEGPSIEQYF | TGTGCCAGCAGTGAAGGCCCTTCGATCGAGCAGTACTTC | TRBV6-1 | NA | TRBJ2-7 | NA
CASSLTGDGTEAFF | TGTGCCAGCAGCTTGACAGGGGACGGCACTGAAGCTTTCTTT | TRBV11-3 | NA | TRBJ1-1 | TRBD1
CASSGGGRSTEAFF | TGTGCCAGCAGTGGAGGGGGTAGGAGCACTGAAGCTTTCTTT | TRBV25-1 | NA | TRBJ1-1 | NA
CAISAERGGLNTGELFF | TGTGCCATCAGTGCGGAGCGGGGGGGCCTGAACACCGGGGAGCTGTTTTTT | TRBV6-8 | few | TRBJ2-2 | TRBD2
CASSPPYNEQFF | TGTGCCAGCTCACCACCCTACAATGAGCAGTTCTTC | TRBV18 | medium-sized | TRBJ2-1 | NA
CASSLNDGEKLFF | TGTGCCAGCAGCTTAAATGATGGAGAGAAACTGTTTTTT | TRBV7-1 | NA | TRBJ1-4 | NA
CASSTSGGKVQYF | TGTGCCAGCAGCACCTCGGGAGGGAAGGTGCAGTACTTC | TRBV7-1 | few | TRBJ2-7 | TRBD2
CASSHVGGPTTNYGYTF | TGCGCCAGCAGTCATGTAGGAGGACCCACCACTAACTATGGCTACACCTTC | TRBV23-1 | NA | TRBJ1-2 | NA
CASSSTGLEEKLFF | TGCGCCAGCAGCTCGACAGGATTGGAGGAAAAACTGTTTTTT | TRBV5-1 | NA | TRBJ1-4 | NA
CASSVEAATVYGYTF | TGTGCCAGCAGCGTAGAGGCAGCGACCGTCTATGGCTACACCTTC | TRBV9 | few | TRBJ1-2 | NA
CASSLGGPSTDTQYF | TGTGCCAGCAGCTTGGGCGGACCTAGCACAGATACGCAGTATTTT | TRBV11-3 | NA | TRBJ2-3 | NA
CASSQVTGMNTEAFF | TGTGCCAGCAGCCAAGTAACAGGAATGAACACTGAAGCTTTCTTT | TRBV14 | NA | TRBJ1-1 | NA
CASSLGGPLYEQYF | TGTGCCAGCAGCTTAGGGGGGCCACTCTACGAGCAGTACTTC | TRBV11-3 | NA | TRBJ2-7 | NA
CSVYLAWEPDTQYF | TGCAGCGTGTATCTAGCTTGGGAGCCAGATACGCAGTATTTT | TRBV29-1 | NA | TRBJ2-3 | NA
CAWSVLGVGTEAFF | TGTGCCTGGAGTGTACTAGGGGTAGGGACTGAAGCTTTCTTT | TRBV30 | NA | TRBJ1-1 | NA
CASTDTGGLGYGYTF | TGTGCCAGTACGGATACAGGGGGGTTGGGCTATGGCTACACCTTC | TRBV19 | NA | TRBJ1-2 | TRBD1
CASSARGVNTDTQYF | TGTGCCAGCAGCGCCCGCGGGGTGAACACAGATACGCAGTATTTT | TRBV9 | few | TRBJ2-3 | NA
CATSRDRDSRYGYTF | TGTGCCACCAGCAGGGATAGAGACAGTCGCTATGGCTACACCTTC | TRBV15 | few | TRBJ1-2 | NA
CASSSLQGAHTEAFF | TGTGCCAGCAGCAGTCTACAGGGAGCTCACACTGAAGCTTTCTTT | TRBV11-3 | medium-sized | TRBJ1-1 | NA
CASSNSRTGLSGYTF | TGTGCCAGCAGTAACTCAAGAACAGGGTTGAGTGGCTACACCTTC | TRBV9 | medium-sized | TRBJ1-2 | NA
CAWSAGSGVYGYTF | TGTGCCTGGAGCGCAGGATCTGGAGTCTATGGCTACACCTTC | TRBV30 | few | TRBJ1-2 | NA
CASSQVSGQNYGYTF | TGCGCCAGCAGCCAAGTATCAGGACAGAACTATGGCTACACCTTC | TRBV1 | NA | TRBJ1-2 | NA
CASSDQVNTQYF | TGTGCCAGCAGTGATCAGGTTAATACGCAGTATTTT | TRBV25-1 | NA | TRBJ2-3 | NA
CASSPPAADTDTQYF | TGTGCCAGCAGCCCTCCAGCGGCTGATACAGATACGCAGTATTTT | TRBV28 | NA | TRBJ2-3 | NA
CASSRGINQPQHF | TGTGCCAGTAGTAGGGGGATAAATCAGCCCCAGCATTTT | TRBV19 | NA | TRBJ1-5 | NA
CASSSAIQVPTEAFF | TGCGCCAGCAGCTCGGCTATCCAGGTGCCCACTGAAGCTTTCTTT | TRBV5-1 | NA | TRBJ1-1 | NA
CASSLKGPESHQPQHF | TGTGCCAGCAGCTTGAAGGGCCCAGAATCCCATCAGCCCCAGCATTTT | TRBV11-3 | NA | TRBJ1-5 | NA
CASSTDANSPLHF | TGCGCCAGCAGCACGGACGCAAATTCACCCCTCCACTTT | TRBV23-1 | few | TRBJ1-6 | NA